These 32 T cell receptor beta chains came from one sample sequenced in a study of T cell clonality in common variable immunodeficiency. The method was immunoSEQ multiplex PCR; TCRdb's version includes in-frame clones alone and lacks a portion of them. Singletons are absent from the sample, which has 45,000 to 70,000 clones. The sample was peripheral blood mononuclear cells. Receptor source: a person aged 18 to 70 in good health.

The sample holds many counts of this clone. Read data end 3 residues before the CDR3 end; the end is taken from the germline J gene. This chain uses TRBV10-3 with TRBJ1-2; D remains ambiguous. The CDR3 has 15 amino acids. Germline lookup yields CDR1 ENHRY and CDR2 SYGVKD. Trimming left V 6 bases short and J 0 bases short, with 14 bases between. The CDR3 is CAISLYGEANYGYTF. CDR3 bases read: TGTGCCATCAGCCTCTACGGGGAAGCTAACTATGGC.

This clone was counted ten times or more. The read is 3 residues too short to cover the CDR3 end, so that end is filled in from the germline J gene. The chain recombines TRBV6-1 with TRBJ1-4; D gene ambiguous. The V end lost 4 bases, the J end lost 8 bases, and 5 bases lay between the germline ends. The CDR3 is 11 residues long. Germline CDR1 MNHNS, CDR2 SASEGT. Incomplete CDR3 DNA: TGTGCCAGCAGTGCTCGGGAAAAA. Amino acids: CASSAREK. The complete CDR3 reads CASSAREKLFF.

This clone was seen many times. The CDR3 end is not reached by the read, which stops 3 residues before it; the germline J gene fills it in. This chain joins TRBV20-1 and TRBJ2-2; the match to TRBD2 covers 9 bases. CDR3 size: 14 residues. Germline-derived CDR1 and CDR2 are DFQATT and SNEGSKA (reference sequence). V lost 5 bases and J lost 7; bases outside the gene matches: 8. CDR3 loop: CSALAGGFGGELFF. The covered CDR3 bases are TGCAGTGCTTTGGCGGGAGGGTTTGGCGGGGAG.

In this sample, this clone turned up many times. The read terminates 3 residues before the CDR3 end, so the remaining end is supplied by the germline J gene. The gene calls are TRBV20-1 and TRBJ2-3; D remains unclear. Deletions cut 4 bases from V and 3 bases from J, with 8 bases between. Germline V gene sequence: CDR1 DFQATT, CDR2 SNEGSKA (reference sequence). This CDR3 is 12 amino acids long. The CDR3 bases that were read are TGCAGTGCTATGGCTGATACAGATACG. Its protein product is CSAMADTDT. The CDR3 in full is CSAMADTDTQYF.

In this sample, this clone turned up many times. The read finishes 3 residues shy of the CDR3 end, and the germline J gene is used to complete it. The chain employs TRBV20-1 and TRBJ2-3; TRBD2 matches 7 bases. Germline V gives CDR1 DFQATT, CDR2 SNEGSKA (reference sequence). CDR3 length: 14 amino acids. With V trimmed by 3 bases and J by 2 bases, 5 bases remained unmatched. The covered CDR3 bases are TGCAGTGCTAGCTCCAGCGGGGTCACAGATACG. Amino acids: CSASSSGVTDT. The CDR3 in full is CSASSSGVTDTQYF.

This clone was recorded at least ten times. Read sequence stops 3 residues before the CDR3 end, and the germline J gene provides the missing end. This chain joins TRBV12-3 or TRBV12-4 and TRBJ2-3; D is perhaps TRBD1 (5 bases). With 0 bases removed from V and 5 bases from J, the gap between germline ends came to 9 bases. The length of the CDR3 is 14 residues. The CDR3 bases that were read are TGTGCCAGCAGTTTAGCCAGGGCCGGAGATACG. Translated, it gives CASSLARAGDT. The CDR3 in its entirety is CASSLARAGDTQYF.

This clone has ten or more counts. The read ends 3 residues shy of where the CDR3 ends; the end is completed using the germline J gene. The J gene is TRBJ2-7, the V gene TRBV6-2 or TRBV6-3; no reliable D call. Deletions cut 2 bases from V and 2 bases from J, with 7 bases between. The CDR3 extends over 13 amino acids. Germline CDR1 and CDR2: MNHEY and SVGEGT. CDR3 DNA (partial): TGTGCCAGCAGTTACGGCAGAGCCTACGAG. Translating it yields CASSYGRAYE. In full, the CDR3 reads CASSYGRAYEQYF.

This clone has ten or more counts. The read finishes 3 residues shy of the CDR3 end, and the germline J gene is used to complete it. The rearrangement uses TRBV15 and TRBJ1-2; possibly TRBD1 for D (6 bases). The CDR3 is made up of 17 amino acids. Germline loops: CDR1 LNHNV, CDR2 YYDKDF (reference sequence). V lost 0 bases to trimming and J lost 7 bases, with 21 bases between them. The covered CDR3 bases are TGTGCCACCAGCAGAGATCGTCCCATATACAGGGAAGGTGGC. Its translation is CATSRDRPIYREGG. The entire CDR3 protein reads CATSRDRPIYREGGYTF.

This clone was recorded at least ten times. Coverage ceases 3 residues before the CDR3 finishes, and the germline J gene fills in the end. The J gene is TRBJ1-6, the V gene TRBV6-1, with D perhaps TRBD1 (6 bases). Germline CDR1 MNHNS, CDR2 SASEGT. V lost 3 bases and J lost 10, with 16 bases in between. The CDR3 length is 15 residues. The CDR3 loop reads CASSDTGGGGSPLHF. The sequenced CDR3 bases are TGTGCCAGCAGTGATACGGGGGGCGGAGGGTCACCC.

This clone has a count of ten or more. The CDR3 sequence: CASSSYGTDTQYF. CDR3 DNA (partial): TGTGCCAGCTCATCTTATGGCACAGATACG. The rearrangement joins TRBV18 to TRBJ2-3; D call uncertain. Read data end 3 residues before the CDR3 end; the end is taken from the germline J gene. The CDR3 runs to 13 residues. The germline gives CDR1 KGHSH, CDR2 LQKENI. Trimming pared 5 bases from V and 1 base from J, leaving 7 bases between.

This clone was seen a few times. Sequencing ends 3 residues short of the CDR3 end; the germline J gene provides the rest. The chain couples TRBV7-9 to TRBJ2-1; TRBD1 agrees at 9 bases. This CDR3 is 15 amino acids long. Per the germline V gene, CDR1 is SEHNR and CDR2 is FQNEAQ (reference sequence). Trimming cost V 5 bases and J 2 bases; bases outside gene matches: 4. CDR3 residues: CASSHRDRAYNEQFF. Partial CDR3 DNA: TGTGCCAGCAGCCATCGGGACAGGGCCTACAATGAG.

This clone has ten or more counts. The missing CDR3 end, 3 residues past where the read stops, is filled in from the germline J gene. The rearrangement uses TRBV7-2 and TRBJ2-7, with D unclear. The V gene lost 2 bases and the J gene lost 6 bases, with 11 bases spanning the gap. The length of the CDR3 is 13 residues. Germline values: CDR1 SGHTA, CDR2 FQGNSA. The CDR3 bases that were read are TGTGCCAGCAGCTTATTCGGGTCTGGCGAG. It translates to CASSLFGSGE. The CDR3, in full, reads CASSLFGSGEQYF.

This clone was observed at least ten times. The CDR3 sequence: CASNPGQGYNEQFF. The sequenced CDR3 bases are TGCGCCAGCAACCCGGGACAGGGGTACAATGAG. V gene TRBV10-1 combines with J gene TRBJ2-1, with 10 bases matching TRBD1. The CDR3 extends 3 residues past the end of the read, so its final part is completed from the germline J gene. The CDR3 spans 14 residues. Unmatched junction bases numbered 4, after V lost 7 bases and J lost 4 bases. The V gene's germline CDR1 is WNHNN and CDR2 SYGVQD (reference sequence).

As regards this clone: Read data end 3 residues before the CDR3 end; the end is taken from the germline J gene. The V gene is TRBV20-1, the J gene TRBJ1-6; possibly TRBD1 for D (5 bases). The CDR3 length is 13 residues. Germline V gene sequence: CDR1 DFQATT, CDR2 SNEGSKA (reference sequence). The part of the CDR3 DNA that was read is TGCAGCGGGCGGGGGGAAGCGAATTCACCC. Amino acids: CSGRGEANSP. In full, the CDR3 is CSGRGEANSPLHF.

The CDR3 spells CASTWAGVHDYTF. CDR3 DNA (partial): TGTGCCAGCACCTGGGCAGGGGTGCACGAC. This chain uses TRBV6-2 or TRBV6-3 with TRBJ1-2, with D tentatively TRBD1 (6 bases). The read finishes 3 residues shy of the CDR3 end, and the germline J gene is used to complete it. The CDR3 is 13 amino acids. Germline V CDR1 and CDR2: MNHEY, SVGEGT.

This clone showed up many times. The read finishes 3 residues shy of the CDR3 end, and the germline J gene is used to complete it. The chain carries TRBV20-1 and TRBJ2-7; 10 bases are shared with TRBD2. The trim removed 7 bases at V and 2 bases at J, leaving 5 bases unmatched. From germline, CDR1 is DFQATT and CDR2 SNEGSKA (reference sequence). The CDR3 spans 13 residues. This chain's CDR3 is CSVRTSGTYEQYF. The CDR3 DNA, read in part, is TGCAGTGTTAGGACTAGCGGCACCTACGAG.

This clone has at least ten counts. The read falls 3 residues short of the CDR3 end, and the missing part is taken from the germline J gene. The chain couples TRBV5-6 to TRBJ1-2; possibly TRBD1 for D (5 bases). V gave up 4 bases and J gave up 7 bases, with 20 bases separating them. Per germline, CDR1 SGHDT and CDR2 YYEEEE. The CDR3 totals 15 residues. The CDR3 is CASSRQGQGGSGYTF. The sequenced part of the CDR3 DNA is TGTGCCAGCAGCCGGCAAGGGCAGGGAGGGTCTGGC.

This clone was seen ten or more times. The CDR3 is CSASKPWTSANSISTDTQYF. CDR3 DNA, as far as it was read: TGCAGTGCTAGCAAGCCCTGGACTAGCGCCAACTCAATAAGCACAGATACG. The V and J genes are TRBV20-1 and TRBJ2-3; 9 nucleotides agree with TRBD2. The read falls 3 residues short of the CDR3 end, and the missing part is taken from the germline J gene. This CDR3 contains 20 residues. The trim removed 3 bases at V and 0 bases at J, leaving 19 bases unmatched. Germline V lookup: CDR1 DFQATT, CDR2 SNEGSKA (reference sequence).

This clone was observed at least ten times. The read falls 3 residues short of the CDR3 end, and the missing part is taken from the germline J gene. The gene calls are TRBV5-1 and TRBJ1-5; tentative D call: TRBD1 (5 bases). Germline-derived CDR1 and CDR2 are SGHRS and YFSETQ. The CDR3 is 15 amino acids. The V end lost 0 bases, the J end lost 2 bases, and 9 bases lay between the germline ends. CDR3 DNA, as far as it was read: TGCGCCAGCAGCTTGGGGGCGGGGGGCAATCAGCCC. Its protein is CASSLGAGGNQP. The entire CDR3 reads CASSLGAGGNQPQHF. Based on the CDR3 plus reference TRBV5-1 and TRBJ1-5, the full variable domain is KAGVTQTPRYLIKTRGQQVTLSCSPISGHRSVSWYQQTPGQGLQFLFEYFSETQRNKGNFPGRFSGRQFSNSRSEMNVSTLELGDSALYLCASSLGAGGNQPQHFGDGTRLSIL.

This clone appeared many times. CDR3 DNA (partial): TGTGCCAGTAGTCTGCAAGGCAGGGTCGGATCACCC. Translating it yields CASSLQGRVGSP. The whole CDR3 protein is CASSLQGRVGSPLHF. The rearrangement uses TRBV19 and TRBJ1-6, with D possibly being TRBD1 (5 bases). The observed sequence ends 3 residues before the CDR3 terminus, with the missing tail filled in from the germline J gene. Trimming left V 5 bases short and J 10 bases short, with 18 bases between. This CDR3 region has 15 residues. The V gene's germline CDR1 is LNHDA and CDR2 SQIVND (reference sequence).

This clone appeared many times. The CDR3 is cut off 3 residues early in the read; its end comes from the germline J gene. The chain has TRBV7-9 and TRBJ1-1; TRBD1 agrees at 9 bases. Per the germline V gene, CDR1 is SEHNR and CDR2 is FQNEAQ (reference sequence). V lost 5 bases to trimming and J lost 7 bases; unmatched junction nucleotides: 11. The CDR3 contains 15 residues. The CDR3: CASSDTTGGVGEAFF. The CDR3 bases that were read are TGTGCCAGCAGCGATACGACAGGGGGAGTCGGTGAA.

This clone was picked up many times. The read is 3 residues too short to cover the CDR3 end, so that end is filled in from the germline J gene. This rearrangement joins TRBV6-2 or TRBV6-3 to TRBJ2-7; D not resolved. Trimming removed 7 bases at V and 4 bases at J, with 5 bases between. The CDR3 has 10 amino acids. Germline CDR1 reads MNHEY; CDR2 reads SVGEGT. The CDR3 here is CASTTYEQYF. The sequenced CDR3 bases are TGTGCCAGCACAACTTACGAG.

This clone has a count of ten or more. Coverage ceases 3 residues before the CDR3 finishes, and the germline J gene fills in the end. The V and J genes are TRBV19 and TRBJ2-3; D might be TRBD2 (5 bases). Trimming took off 3 bases at V and 3 bases at J, with 34 bases between the two ends. Per germline, CDR1 LNHDA and CDR2 SQIVND (reference sequence). The CDR3 has 22 amino acids. The CDR3 sequence: CASSMKSPGQPSTTRRTDTQYF. The sequenced part of the CDR3 DNA is TGTGCCAGTAGTATGAAAAGCCCCGGGCAGCCTAGCACTACCCGGCGGACAGATACG.

This clone has at least ten counts. The CDR3 end lies 3 residues beyond the end of the read and is filled in from the germline J gene. The chain has TRBV5-1 and TRBJ1-4; 7 bases line up with TRBD1. Per the germline V gene, CDR1 is SGHRS and CDR2 is YFSETQ. The length of the CDR3 is 14 residues. The ends lost 2 bases at V and 7 bases at J; junction bases unmatched: 5. The CDR3 reads CASSFQGVREKLFF. The part of the CDR3 DNA that was read is TGCGCCAGCAGCTTCCAGGGGGTGCGTGAAAAA.

This clone was counted many times. The read falls 3 residues short of the CDR3 end, and the missing part is taken from the germline J gene. The chain couples TRBV5-1 to TRBJ1-6, with a possible D match to TRBD1 (5 bases). V lost 0 bases and J 12 bases, leaving 16 bases between the germline ends. The germline V gene has CDR1 SGHRS and CDR2 YFSETQ. The CDR3 loop spans 15 amino acids. This CDR3 reads CASSLAMDAGGPLHF. The covered CDR3 bases are TGCGCCAGCAGCTTGGCAATGGACGCCGGGGGACCC.

This clone appeared many times. The read ends 3 residues before the CDR3 terminus; that terminus is restored from the germline J gene. V and J are TRBV19 and TRBJ2-1, with D possibly TRBD1 on 5 matching bases. Per germline, CDR1 LNHDA and CDR2 SQIVND (reference sequence). The CDR3 runs 15 residues. Trimming removed 2 bases from V and 4 bases from J, with 12 bases in between. CDR3 DNA, as far as it was read: TGTGCCAGTAGTATATCAAAAGGGGAATACAATGAG. It yields the protein CASSISKGEYNE. Given in full, the CDR3 is CASSISKGEYNEQFF.

This clone has a count of ten or more. The read terminates 3 residues ahead of where the CDR3 ends, so the germline J gene completes it. The chain combines TRBV7-6 with TRBJ2-1; the D call may be TRBD1 or TRBD2 (5 bases each). Looked up from germline, CDR1 is SGHVS and CDR2 is FNYEAQ. This CDR3 is 15 amino acids long. V was clipped by 5 bases and J by 1 base, with 12 bases between them. Here the CDR3 reads CASSPGEGSYNEQFF. CDR3 DNA (partial): TGTGCCAGCAGCCCAGGTGAGGGGTCCTACAATGAG.

This clone was recorded many times. The DNA ends 3 residues before the CDR3 does, and the rest of the CDR3 is filled in from the germline J gene. This chain uses TRBV7-3 with TRBJ2-2; maybe TRBD1 (5 bases). Germline CDR1 is SGHTA and CDR2 is FQGTGA. The CDR3 has 15 amino acids. Trimming removed 2 bases at V and 4 bases at J, with 11 bases between. The part of the CDR3 DNA that was read is TGTGCCAGCAGCTTACTTGGACAAATCACCGGGGAG. Translating gives CASSLLGQITGE. The entire CDR3 sequence reads CASSLLGQITGELFF.

This clone has a count of ten or more. The read finishes 3 residues shy of the CDR3 end, and the germline J gene is used to complete it. The V and J genes are TRBV12-3 or TRBV12-4 and TRBJ2-3; 7 bases are shared with TRBD2. This CDR3 spans 15 amino acids. The CDR3 here is CASSLLGQPGLTQYF. CDR3 DNA, as far as it was read: TGTGCCAGCAGTTTATTGGGTCAGCCGGGACTAACG.

This clone was observed at least ten times. The read stops 3 residues short of the end of the CDR3; the missing end is completed from the germline J gene. The V gene is TRBV6-2 or TRBV6-3, the J gene TRBJ2-1, with 8 bases lining up with TRBD2. The CDR3 consists of 14 residues. Trimming at V came to 2 bases and at J to 3 bases, leaving 0 bases not matched to a gene. Germline V gives CDR1 MNHEY, CDR2 SVGEGT. Partial CDR3 DNA: TGTGCCAGCAGTTACGGGACTAGCTACAATGAG. Residues: CASSYGTSYNE. The complete CDR3 reads CASSYGTSYNEQFF.

This clone was counted at least ten times. Read data end 3 residues before the CDR3 end; the end is taken from the germline J gene. The chain recombines TRBV18 with TRBJ2-6, with D perhaps matching TRBD2 (5 bases). Per the germline V gene, CDR1 is KGHSH and CDR2 is LQKENI. The CDR3 spans 17 residues. V gave up 6 bases and J gave up 2 bases, with 17 bases separating them. CDR3 sequence: CASSLSTIGTGANVLTF. The covered CDR3 bases are TGTGCCAGCTCCCTCTCGACTATAGGGACTGGGGCCAACGTC.

This clone has ten or more counts. The read comes to an end 3 residues before the CDR3 does, leaving the germline J gene to fill in the end. This chain joins TRBV5-1 and TRBJ1-1; 9 bases line up with TRBD1. This CDR3 contains 16 residues. Germline V gives CDR1 SGHRS, CDR2 YFSETQ. V was clipped by 0 bases and J by 5 bases; unmatched bases: 8. The CDR3 sequence: CASSLGGGQGRTEAFF. The sequenced CDR3 bases are TGCGCCAGCAGCTTGGGGGGGGGACAGGGTAGGACTGAA.